A selection of T cell receptor beta chains follows, all from one sample in a study of human T cells and chemical hapten exposure. One entry per CDR3 protein results from TCRdb running MiXCR on the RACE reads. This sample has fewer than 70,000 distinct CDR3 sequences, with roughly 6.7% found just once. The material sequenced was whole blood, taken in connection with sensitization to the hapten diphenylcyclopropenone (DPC). The receptor source for this set is a woman in her 30s with alopecia areata. Some clones in this sample may be carry-over from other donors' samples. CDR3s include the opening cysteine and the closing phenylalanine or tryptophan. The D gene is left open where the match is weak. Size is omitted from some rows. Given values are once, few, many or a class for expanded clones.

>many|TRBV29-1|TRBJ1-2|NA
TGCAGCGTTGACCGTGGCTACACCTTC
CSVDRGYTF
>many|TRBV30|TRBJ2-2|NA
TGTGCCTGGACTAGCTCGAACACCGGGGAGCTGTTTTTT
CAWTSSNTGELFF
>many|TRBV2|TRBJ2-3|NA
TGTGCCAGCAGTCGGTCCACAAGCACAGATACGCAGTATTTT
CASSRSTSTDTQYF
>NA|TRBV9|TRBJ2-3|TRBD2
TGTGCCAGCAGCCCAAGAGGGACTAGCGGGGTTAGTGGCACAGATACGCAGTATTTT
CASSPRGTSGVSGTDTQYF
>many|TRBV12-3/TRBV12-4|TRBJ1-1|NA
TGTGCCAGCAGTTTAAATGTACAGATTGAAGCTTTCTTT
CASSLNVQIEAFF
>many|TRBV11-1|TRBJ2-3|NA
TGTGCCACTCAAAAGGAGGGGGGCACGCAGTATTTT
CATQKEGGTQYF
>few|TRBV29-1|TRBJ2-7|NA
TGCAGCGTTGAAGGCGACTACGAGCAGTACTTC
CSVEGDYEQYF
>many|TRBV20-1|TRBJ1-1|TRBD1
TGCAGTGCTGATCGGGACAGCAACACTGAAGCTTTCTTT
CSADRDSNTEAFF
>many|TRBV6-6|TRBJ1-2|NA
TGTGCCAGCAGTGCTTCAGGGGCCGACTATGGCTACACCTTC
CASSASGADYGYTF
>NA|TRBV7-3|TRBJ2-3|TRBD1
TGTGCCAGCAGCCGACAGGGGTTAGATACGCAGTATTTT
CASSRQGLDTQYF
>many|TRBV20-1|TRBJ1-4|NA
TGCAGTGCTGTGGACACCCGTTCAACTAATGAAAAACTGTTTTTT
CSAVDTRSTNEKLFF
>many|TRBV20-1|TRBJ1-6|NA
TGCAGTGCTACGGATGGGACGGCCTATAATTCACCCCTCCACTTT
CSATDGTAYNSPLHF
>many|TRBV5-5|TRBJ1-1|NA
TGTGCCAGCAGCTTGTCCAGGGAAGCTTTCTTT
CASSLSREAFF
>many|TRBV2|TRBJ1-4|TRBD1
TGTGCCAGCAGTCTACAGGGGAGGGCCGAAAAACTGTTTTTT
CASSLQGRAEKLFF
>few|TRBV20-1|TRBJ2-5|TRBD2
TGCAGTGCTACAGGACTAGCGGGGGGCATACAAGAGACCCAGTACTTC
CSATGLAGGIQETQYF
>few|TRBV20-1|TRBJ1-1|TRBD1
TGCAGTGCTAGAGACAGTGGGATAACCGGGACAGAGAGCTGGGGGGCTTACACTGAAGCTTTCTTT
CSARDSGITGTESWGAYTEAFF
>many|TRBV12-3/TRBV12-4|TRBJ1-1|NA
TGTGCCAGCAGTTTAGTACCCACTGAAGCTTTCTTT
CASSLVPTEAFF
>many|TRBV29-1|TRBJ1-6|NA
TGCAGCGTAACCGAGAAATCCCATTCACCCCTCCACTTT
CSVTEKSHSPLHF
>many|TRBV5-6|TRBJ2-3|TRBD2
TGTGCCAGCAGCCCGACTAGCTATGCAGATACGCAGTATTTT
CASSPTSYADTQYF
>many|TRBV20-1|TRBJ1-3|NA
TGCAGTGCTAGACCCATAACCGGAAACACCATATATTTT
CSARPITGNTIYF
>many|TRBV6-6|TRBJ1-6|NA
TGTGCCAGCAGTTACTCGTTGGCAGGGGAGAATTCACCCCTCCACTTT
CASSYSLAGENSPLHF
>few|TRBV12-3/TRBV12-4|TRBJ1-5|NA
TGTGCCAGCAGCCAACAGGATAGCAATCAGCCCCAGCATTTT
CASSQQDSNQPQHF
>few|TRBV30|TRBJ1-2|NA
TGTGCCTGGAGTGGGGGGGGCTATGGCTACACCTTC
CAWSGGGYGYTF
>few|TRBV10-3|TRBJ2-1|TRBD1
TGTGCCATCAGAAGCCTCGGACAGGGGGTAGGCAATGAGCAGTTCTTC
CAIRSLGQGVGNEQFF
>many|TRBV28|TRBJ1-1|NA
TGTGCCAGCAGTTTGAGGGCGATGGTGAACACTGAAGCTTTCTTT
CASSLRAMVNTEAFF
>many|TRBV29-1|TRBJ1-5|NA
TGCAGCGTTGCCGGCCCGGGAAGCAATCAGCCCCAGCATTTT
CSVAGPGSNQPQHF
>NA|TRBV5-6|TRBJ1-1|TRBD1
TGTGCCAGCAGCAGGGACAGGGGGTTGACTGAAGCTTTCTTT
CASSRDRGLTEAFF
>NA|TRBV7-3|TRBJ2-3|TRBD1
TGTGCCAGCAGCACTAAACCGGGACAGGGGGATACGCAGTATTTT
CASSTKPGQGDTQYF
>NA|TRBV29-1|TRBJ1-2|NA
TGCAGCACTACAGGAAACTATGGCTACACCTTC
CSTTGNYGYTF
>many|TRBV12-3/TRBV12-4|TRBJ2-7|NA
TGTGCCAGCAGTTTAAAGGGACTTTCCTACGAGCAGTACTTC
CASSLKGLSYEQYF
>many|TRBV29-1|TRBJ1-1|NA
TGCAGCGTTGGGGTAACCTTCCGGGGAGAAGCTGAAGCTTTCTTT
CSVGVTFRGEAEAFF
>many|TRBV24-1|TRBJ2-1|NA
TGTGCCACCAGTGATGATACGGTAGCGGTGGGTCACCCGGATGAGCAGTTCTTC
CATSDDTVAVGHPDEQFF
>many|TRBV6-5|TRBJ1-1|TRBD1
TGTGCCAGCAGTTACAACCGGGACAGAAAAGCTTTCTTT
CASSYNRDRKAFF
>many|TRBV4-1|TRBJ2-5|TRBD2
TGCGCCAGCAGCCAAGATTATGGACTAGTAGAAGGGGAGACCCAGTACTTC
CASSQDYGLVEGETQYF
>many|TRBV7-3|TRBJ2-3|NA
TGTGCCAGCAGCTTAGGTGGACCAGCCGATACGCAGTATTTT
CASSLGGPADTQYF
>many|TRBV29-1|TRBJ1-1|NA
TGCAGCGTTCAAAGAGGGGCCACTGAAGCTTTCTTT
CSVQRGATEAFF
>many|TRBV5-6|TRBJ2-7|TRBD1
TGTGCCAGCAGCGCGGACAGGGGAGGGTACGAGCAGTACTTC
CASSADRGGYEQYF
>many|TRBV18|TRBJ1-1|TRBD1
TGTGCCAGCTCCCCGGGACAGATGAACACTGAAGCTTTCTTT
CASSPGQMNTEAFF
>NA|TRBV20-1|TRBJ2-3|TRBD2
TGCAGTGCTAGAGACGAACGGGGGGTGGACACAGATACGCAGTATTTT
CSARDERGVDTDTQYF
>many|TRBV28|TRBJ1-1|NA
TGTGCCAGCAGTTTATATGGGCGCGTGAACACTGAAGCTTTCTTT
CASSLYGRVNTEAFF
>many|TRBV20-1|TRBJ1-2|NA
TGCAGTGCTAGAGATTCGGGAGTAGGGTCTTCCGGCTACACCTTC
CSARDSGVGSSGYTF
>many|TRBV25-1|TRBJ2-7|NA
TGTGCCAGCAGTGATGGTTGGGGTTTTGACGAGCAGTACTTC
CASSDGWGFDEQYF
>few|TRBV20-1|TRBJ2-5|NA
TGCAGTGCTAGCATTCCCCGGGCAGGGGTACAAGAGACCCAGTACTTC
CSASIPRAGVQETQYF
>many|TRBV30|TRBJ1-5|TRBD1
TGTGCCTGGATGGGACAGGGCGGCAATCAGCCCCAGCATTTT
CAWMGQGGNQPQHF
>few|TRBV7-2|TRBJ1-4|NA
TGTGCCAGCAGCTTGTTAGGGGGGAGACTGTTTTTT
CASSLLGGRLFF
>many|TRBV7-8|TRBJ1-1|NA
TGTGCCAGCAGCCCCCCAATAGGGGTCACTGAAGCTTTCTTT
CASSPPIGVTEAFF
>many|TRBV10-2|TRBJ1-1|TRBD1
TGCGCCAGCAGGACAGGGGACGTGGTTACTGAAGCTTTCTTT
CASRTGDVVTEAFF
>NA|TRBV27|TRBJ1-2|TRBD1
TGTGCCAGCAAACCAGGACAGGTCTATCCATGGGGCCACACCTTC
CASKPGQVYPWGHTF
>many|TRBV29-1|TRBJ1-1|NA
TGCAGCGTTGTCCAGGGCCCTGAAGCTTTCTTT
CSVVQGPEAFF
>many|TRBV5-1|TRBJ1-4|NA
TGCGCCAGCAGCCCGGGACCGAAGGATGAAAAACTGTTTTTT
CASSPGPKDEKLFF
>few|TRBV2|TRBJ1-2|NA
TGTGCCAGCAGTGAAGCGCAGGGTTCTAACTATGGCGACACCTTC
CASSEAQGSNYGDTF
>NA|TRBV5-4|TRBJ1-2|TRBD1
TGTGCCAGCAGCTCAGGACAGGAAGGCTATGGCTACACCTTC
CASSSGQEGYGYTF
>many|TRBV18|TRBJ2-2|NA
TGTGCCAGCTCACCAGCCCTCGACACCGGGGAGCTGTTTTTT
CASSPALDTGELFF
>many|TRBV2|TRBJ1-1|NA
TGTGCCAGCAGTGCGGAAAGGAACACTGAAGCTTTCTTT
CASSAERNTEAFF